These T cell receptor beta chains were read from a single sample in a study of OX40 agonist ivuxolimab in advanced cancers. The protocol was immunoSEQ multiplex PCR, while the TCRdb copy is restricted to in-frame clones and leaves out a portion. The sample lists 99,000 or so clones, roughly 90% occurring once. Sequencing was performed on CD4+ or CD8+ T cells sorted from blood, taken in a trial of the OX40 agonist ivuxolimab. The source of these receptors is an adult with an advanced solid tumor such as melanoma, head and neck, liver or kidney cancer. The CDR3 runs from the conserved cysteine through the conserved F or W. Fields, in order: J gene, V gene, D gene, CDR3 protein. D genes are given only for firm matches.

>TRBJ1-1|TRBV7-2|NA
CASSLSGTTEAFF
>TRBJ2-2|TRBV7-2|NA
CASSLVSLRTGELFF
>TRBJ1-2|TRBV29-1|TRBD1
CSVETGALGYGYTF
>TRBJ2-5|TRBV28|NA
CASSLVLFTGFWGTQYF
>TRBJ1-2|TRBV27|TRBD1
CASSWGQGLFGYTF
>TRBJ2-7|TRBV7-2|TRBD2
CASSFITSGGSSYEQYF
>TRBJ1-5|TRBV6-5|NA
CASSTIQGLNQPQHF
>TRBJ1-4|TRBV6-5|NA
CASSFNEKLFF
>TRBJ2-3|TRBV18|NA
CASSHSLAGQADTQYF
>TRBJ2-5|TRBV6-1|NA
CASSLSVETQYF
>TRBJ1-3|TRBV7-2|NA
CASSSGPGAGGNTIYF
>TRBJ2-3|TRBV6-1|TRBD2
CASSSSGSGTDTQYF
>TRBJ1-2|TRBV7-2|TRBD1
CASSQGTGNVGYTF
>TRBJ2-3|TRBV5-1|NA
CASSLQGASTDTQYF
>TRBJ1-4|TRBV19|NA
CASSQLSGTRNEKLFF
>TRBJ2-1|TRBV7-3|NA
CASSLYSLGAASYNEQFF
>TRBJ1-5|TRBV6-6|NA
CASSYSGGGQPQHF
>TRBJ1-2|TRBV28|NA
CASSLPNYGYTF